This T cell receptor (beta chain) was sequenced for a study of PD-L1 blockade in urothelial cancer. Overall study context: Patients' atezolizumab regimen, 1,200 mg intravenously every 3 weeks, began around 2014.

Time point here: peripheral blood 6 weeks after treatment start. Metastatic or locally advanced urothelial carcinoma was present in the patients. Patient sample counts ranged from 1 to 8, pretreatment and on-treatment. Sequencing used immunoSEQ multiplex PCR; TCRdb keeps in-frame clones, though not all of them. The table records tens of thousands of clones, 79% of them present only once. The starting material was PBMCs, obtained around atezolizumab (anti-PD-L1) treatment. The receptor comes from a man in his 70s with urothelial cancer.

Written as DNA, the CDR3 is TGTGCCAGCAGTTCATTAGCGGGAGAGGGCACAGATACGCAGTATTTT. Its protein is CASSSLAGEGTDTQYF. The chain carries TRBV27 and TRBJ2-3; the match to TRBD2 covers 9 bases. This CDR3 spans 16 amino acids. Germline CDR1 and CDR2: MNHEY and SMNVEV (reference sequence). Unmatched junction bases numbered 6, after V lost 4 bases and J lost 1 base.